This T cell receptor beta chain originates from a study of blood T cells in healthy people across ages. Points from the study as a whole: More naive CD4+ cells and higher diversity were found in long-lived than in aged donors. Donor CMV status was unknown, possibly confounding expanded clonotype changes.

The CDR3 extends over 16 amino acids. CDR1 and CDR2 from the germline V gene are SGDLS and YYNGEE. V lost 4 bases, J lost 6 bases, and 8 bases stayed unmatched. A second PCR of about 7 to 12 cycles used a sample-barcoded 5' primer and a J-beta primer mix. A single record per CDR3 protein comes from TCRdb applying MiXCR to the 5' RACE reads. The sample records 700,000 or so distinct CDR3 sequences, approximately 22% being singletons. At least 7 million PBMCs were isolated per sample. As for this clonotype: What it binds is not known.

The TCR sequence derives from a man in his 70s in good health. The sample was blood. This rearrangement joins TRBV9 to TRBJ2-3, with 13 nucleotides matching TRBD2. DNA of the CDR3: TGTGCCAGCAGCCCAACTAGCGGGGGGGCGAGGGATACGCAGTATTTT. This gives the protein CASSPTSGGARDTQYF.